The text below deals with one T cell receptor beta chain. Its antigen is not identified. The sample is drawn from a study of vaccination effects on CD4 cells after COVID-19. The repertoire was sequenced with immunoSEQ multiplex PCR; TCRdb's copy has only in-frame clones and lacks some. The data show tens of thousands of clones, with about four fifths seen just once and approximately 40% held by the top ten. CD4+ T cells specific for antigen were expanded with viral peptide pools by the ViraFEST assay before sequencing. Following 10 days of culture, CD4+ T cells were isolated. Between March and December 2020, the person had a SARS-CoV-2 infection that PCR confirmed. The specimen comprised CD4+ T cells from PBMCs cultured with a peptide pool, sampled before COVID-19 vaccination. This sequence was found in a human donor who had a prior SARS-CoV-2 infection.

The CDR3 here is CASRGLWAGETQYF. CDR3 coding DNA: TGTGCCAGCAGGGGATTGTGGGCCGGAGAGACCCAGTACTTC. J is TRBJ2-5 and V is TRBV5-5, with unresolved D. This CDR3 is built from 14 residues. The V end was cut by 5 bases, the J end by 4 bases, with 15 bases between. Germline V gene data show CDR1 as SGHKS and CDR2 as YYEKEE (reference sequence).